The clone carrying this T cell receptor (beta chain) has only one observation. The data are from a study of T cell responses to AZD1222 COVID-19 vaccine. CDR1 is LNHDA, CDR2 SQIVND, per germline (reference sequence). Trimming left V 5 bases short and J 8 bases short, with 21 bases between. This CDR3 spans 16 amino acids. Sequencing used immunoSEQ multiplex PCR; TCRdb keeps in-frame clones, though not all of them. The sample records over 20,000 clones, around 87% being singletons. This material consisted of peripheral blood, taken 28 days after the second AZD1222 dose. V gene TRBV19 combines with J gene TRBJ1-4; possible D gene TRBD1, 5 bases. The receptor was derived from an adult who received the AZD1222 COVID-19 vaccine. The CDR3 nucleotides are TGTGCCAGTAGTCTCCCTGGGGCGGGGCAGTCCGAAAAACTGTTTTTT. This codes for CASSLPGAGQSEKLFF.